These 13 T cell receptor beta chains originate from one sample sequenced in a study of blood T cell repertoires in COVID-19. TCRdb's copy holds only in-frame clones and misses some; the assay was immunoSEQ multiplex PCR. The sample lists 70,000 to 100,000 clones; just over 85% were seen once. The sequenced sample consisted of peripheral blood. The source of these receptors is a woman aged 70-85 years with acute or convalescent COVID-19.

In this sample, this clone turned up once. The chain couples TRBV28 to TRBJ1-1; weak D call: TRBD1 (6 bases). Between the trimmed V and J ends, which lost 7 bases and 4 bases, there was a span of 16 bases. The CDR3 extends over 14 amino acids. Looked up from germline, CDR1 is MDHEN and CDR2 is SYDVKM. The CDR3 loop reads CASTGRGAGTEAFF. CDR3 nucleotide sequence: TGTGCCAGCACCGGGCGGGGGGCTGGCACTGAAGCTTTCTTT.

The chain carries TRBV9 and TRBJ2-2; 7 bases are shared with TRBD1. This CDR3 comprises 17 residues. Germline V gene sequence: CDR1 SGDLS, CDR2 YYNGEE. Trimming removed 3 bases from V and 0 bases from J; junction bases left unmatched: 8. The CDR3 reads CASSGGPGQTNTGELFF. CDR3 nucleotides: TGTGCCAGCAGCGGGGGACCGGGACAGACGAACACCGGGGAGCTGTTTTTT. Drawing the rest from reference TRBV9 and TRBJ2-2, the complete variable domain is DSGVTQTPKHLITATGQRVTLRCSPRSGDLSVYWYQQSLDQGLQFLIQYYNGEERAKGNILERFSAQQFPDLHSELNLSSLELGDSALYFCASSGGPGQTNTGELFFGEGSRLTVL.

This clone was found a few times. This sequence joins TRBV5-4 and TRBJ1-3, with D tentatively TRBD1 (6 bases). The CDR3 is made up of 17 amino acids. From germline, CDR1 is SGHNT and CDR2 YYREEE (reference sequence). The V gene lost 4 bases and the J gene lost 0 bases, with 17 bases spanning the gap. The CDR3, as DNA: TGTGCCAGCAGCGGAAATACAGGGCCCGTCTCTGGAAACACCATATATTTT. Translation gives CASSGNTGPVSGNTIYF. The full variable domain, completed using reference TRBV5-4 and TRBJ1-3, is ETGVTQSPTHLIKTRGQQVTLRCSSQSGHNTVSWYQQALGQGPQFIFQYYREEENGRGNFPPRFSGLQFPNYSSELNVNALELDDSALYLCASSGNTGPVSGNTIYFGEGSWLTVV.

V gene TRBV5-4 combines with J gene TRBJ2-5; tentatively, D is TRBD2 (6 bases). The V and J ends lost 4 bases and 5 bases respectively, with 27 bases between them. The CDR3 extends over 18 amino acids. Per the germline V gene, CDR1 is SGHNT and CDR2 is YYREEE (reference sequence). DNA for the CDR3: TGTGCCAGCAGCCAAAGGTGGGCTAGCGTGTCCGTGGGGGAGACCCAGTACTTC. This gives the protein CASSQRWASVSVGETQYF.

The chain uses TRBV6-5 and TRBJ1-6, with 8 bases matching TRBD1. Germline CDR1 is MNHEY and CDR2 is SVGAGI. The CDR3 runs to 13 residues. Germline trimming cut 9 bases from V and 9 bases from J; bases unmatched to any gene: 7. The CDR3, as DNA: TGTGCCAGTATAGACAGGGGTTTTTCACCCCTCCACTTT. This translates into CASIDRGFSPLHF.

The V call is TRBV24-1, the J call TRBJ2-2; no clear D. The germline V gene encodes CDR1 KGHDR and CDR2 SFDVKD. This CDR3 spans 17 amino acids. Trimming removed 0 bases at V and 1 base at J, with 11 bases between. In DNA, the CDR3 is TGTGCCACCAGTGATTTGAGAGAGACATTGAACACCGGGGAGCTGTTTTTT. It encodes CATSDLRETLNTGELFF.

The chain employs TRBV29-1 and TRBJ1-4, with D uncertain. The CDR3 is 12 amino acids. V was clipped by 7 bases and J by 1 base, with 7 bases between them. Germline V gene lookup returns CDR1 SQVTM and CDR2 ANQGSEA. CDR3 nucleotides: TGCAGCGCGAGGAGAACTAATGAAAAACTGTTTTTT. Translated, it gives CSARRTNEKLFF.

This sequence joins TRBV25-1 and TRBJ2-1; a weak D match, TRBD1 (5 bases). Germline values: CDR1 MGHDK, CDR2 SYGVNS. V lost 0 bases to trimming and J lost 1 base, with 16 bases between them. CDR3 length: 18 amino acids. CDR3 sequence: CASSEYQGTLGSYNEQFF. Written as DNA, the CDR3 is TGTGCCAGCAGTGAATATCAGGGCACCCTGGGGTCCTACAATGAGCAGTTCTTC.

This clone occurred once. The chain couples TRBV7-9 to TRBJ1-3; perhaps TRBD1 as D (5 bases). Trimming left V 5 bases short and J 1 base short, with 12 bases between. Germline CDR1 and CDR2: SEHNR and FQNEAQ (reference sequence). The CDR3 spans 15 residues. The CDR3 is CASSPDGGSGNTIYF. The CDR3 DNA is TGTGCCAGCAGCCCGGACGGGGGATCTGGAAACACCATATATTTT.

This sequence joins TRBV28 and TRBJ1-2; 7 nucleotides agree with TRBD1. Germline CDR1 is MDHEN and CDR2 is SYDVKM. V trimming: 7 bases; J trimming: 8 bases; junction bases outside the gene matches: 16. The CDR3 is made up of 15 amino acids. The CDR3, as DNA: TGTGCCAGCACCTTAGCCCTCCGGACAGGCGCCGGCTACACCTTC. Translating it yields CASTLALRTGAGYTF.

This chain connects TRBV6-5 to TRBJ1-2, with D perhaps TRBD1 (5 bases). V was pared by 2 bases and J by 8 bases, with 12 bases between. The CDR3 contains 13 residues. From germline, CDR1 is MNHEY and CDR2 SVGAGI. The CDR3 reads CASSYPQGRGYTF. CDR3 nucleotide sequence: TGTGCCAGCAGTTACCCCCAGGGTAGGGGCTACACCTTC.

J is TRBJ1-6 and V is TRBV9; D possibly corresponds to TRBD1 (6 bases). V was trimmed by 1 base and J by 7 bases, leaving 9 bases between them. Looked up from germline, CDR1 is SGDLS and CDR2 is YYNGEE. The CDR3 is 14 amino acids. CDR3 DNA: TGTGCCAGCAGCGTAAGACAGGAGAATTCACCCCTCCACTTT. This gives the protein CASSVRQENSPLHF. The full variable domain, its missing parts supplied by reference TRBV9 and TRBJ1-6, is DSGVTQTPKHLITATGQRVTLRCSPRSGDLSVYWYQQSLDQGLQFLIQYYNGEERAKGNILERFSAQQFPDLHSELNLSSLELGDSALYFCASSVRQENSPLHFGNGTRLTVT.

The chain links TRBV6-1 to TRBJ1-2; D uncertain. Germline V gene lookup returns CDR1 MNHNS and CDR2 SASEGT. V was shortened by 1 base and J by 4 bases, with 7 bases between the two germline ends. The CDR3 length is 13 residues. In nucleotides, the CDR3 is TGTGCCAGCAGTGAAGGCCACTTCTATGGCTACACCTTC. It encodes CASSEGHFYGYTF.